The 30 T cell receptor beta chains listed next were all sequenced from one sample in a study of cytomegalovirus exposure and HLA in healthy donors. PCR was performed using 60 Vbeta and 13 Jbeta primers. Method: immunoSEQ multiplex PCR; TCRdb's copy keeps in-frame clones and lacks some. The sample comprises 150,000 to 200,000 clones, 80% of which are singletons, and roughly 2% rests with the top ten. The sample consisted of PBMCs. All receptors come from a woman aged 25-40 years in good health and CMV-seronegative.

This clone appeared a few times. The chain recombines TRBV2 with TRBJ2-3; 10 positions match TRBD2. The CDR3 runs to 15 residues. Germline-derived CDR1 and CDR2 are SNHLY and FYNNEI. The V gene end was trimmed by 9 bases and the J gene end by 2 bases; junction bases not matched to a gene: 8. CDR3 in DNA: TGTGCCAGTCTGCAGACTAGCGGGTACACAGATACGCAGTATTTT. Encoded protein: CASLQTSGYTDTQYF.

The chain has TRBV19 and TRBJ2-7; weak D call: TRBD1 (5 bases). The V gene's germline CDR1 is LNHDA and CDR2 SQIVND (reference sequence). Trimming shortened V by 5 bases and J by 6 bases, and 17 bases separated the two germline ends. This CDR3 region has 14 residues. The CDR3 DNA sequence: TGTGCCAGTAGTCTACAGGCTGCCCCTGGCGAGCAGTACTTC. Amino acids: CASSLQAAPGEQYF. Using reference TRBV19 and TRBJ2-7 for the parts outside the CDR3, the full variable domain is DGGITQSPKYLFRKEGQNVTLSCEQNLNHDAMYWYRQDPGQGLRLIYYSQIVNDFQKGDIAEGYSVSREKKESFPLTVTSAQKNPTAFYLCASSLQAAPGEQYFGPGTRLTVT.

V and J are TRBV9 and TRBJ2-2; 9 bases are a match to TRBD1. Germline CDR1 is SGDLS and CDR2 is YYNGEE. The CDR3 extends over 18 amino acids. V was pared by 1 base and J by 0 bases, with 7 bases of the junction left unmatched. CDR3 coding DNA: TGTGCCAGCAGCGTAACGACAGGGGGGATGACGAACACCGGGGAGCTGTTTTTT. Protein product: CASSVTTGGMTNTGELFF.

This clone was observed a single time. The rearrangement uses TRBV7-8 and TRBJ2-2, with D perhaps matching TRBD1 (5 bases). Germline CDR1 and CDR2: SGHVS and FQNEAQ. The V gene lost 5 bases and the J gene lost 6 bases, with 13 bases spanning the gap. The CDR3 consists of 14 residues. The CDR3 region is CASSLVRESGELFF. The CDR3, as DNA: TGTGCCAGCAGCCTGGTCAGGGAATCCGGGGAGCTGTTTTTT.

The J gene is TRBJ2-7, the V gene TRBV10-1; the match to TRBD2 covers 7 bases. The germline V gene has CDR1 WNHNN and CDR2 SYGVQD (reference sequence). With V trimmed by 8 bases and J by 4 bases, 2 bases remained unmatched. The CDR3 is made up of 11 amino acids. CDR3 residues: CASSGGYEQYF. In DNA form, the CDR3 reads TGCGCCAGCTCGGGGGGATACGAGCAGTACTTC.

The rearrangement uses TRBV6-1 and TRBJ2-3, with TRBD2 identical over 8 bases. The CDR3 loop spans 17 amino acids. Germline CDR1 reads MNHNS; CDR2 reads SASEGT. V lost 0 bases, J lost 0 bases, and 5 bases stayed unmatched. The CDR3 DNA is TGTGCCAGCAGTGAAGCCACTAGCGGTGATAGCACAGATACGCAGTATTTT. Translation: CASSEATSGDSTDTQYF.

The rearrangement uses TRBV6-1 and TRBJ2-7; 8 positions match TRBD1. The CDR3 runs to 15 residues. The V gene's germline CDR1 is MNHNS and CDR2 SASEGT. Trimming cost V 6 bases and J 3 bases; bases outside gene matches: 10. In DNA form, the CDR3 reads TGTGCCAGCAGCATGCTGGACAGGGATAACTACGAGCAGTACTTC. The encoded protein is CASSMLDRDNYEQYF.

This clone was observed a single time. The V gene is TRBV18, the J gene TRBJ1-4; D ambiguous. The CDR3 consists of 15 residues. V dropped 0 bases and J dropped 7 bases, with 12 bases sitting between them. The germline gives CDR1 KGHSH, CDR2 LQKENI. The CDR3 DNA follows: TGTGCCAGCTCACCACCGAGGGTGTATGGTGAAAAACTGTTTTTT. Protein product: CASSPPRVYGEKLFF.

V gene TRBV7-9 combines with J gene TRBJ2-7; 8 nucleotides agree with TRBD2. Germline trimming cut 1 base from V and 0 bases from J; bases unmatched to any gene: 5. The CDR3 contains 16 residues. Germline V CDR1 and CDR2: SEHNR, FQNEAQ (reference sequence). DNA of the CDR3: TGTGCCAGCAGCTTAGGCCAAACTAGCGGCTCCTACGAGCAGTACTTC. Translated: CASSLGQTSGSYEQYF.

This clone was picked up one time. The chain joins TRBV5-1 to TRBJ1-1; D remains unclear. V lost 3 bases to trimming and J lost 4 bases, with 16 bases between them. CDR3 length: 15 amino acids. Per germline, CDR1 SGHRS and CDR2 YFSETQ. CDR3 coding DNA: TGCGCCAGCAGCTCGACAATTAATCGGGGCACTGAAGCTTTCTTT. It translates to CASSSTINRGTEAFF. Full variable domain (rest looked up from reference TRBV5-1 and TRBJ1-1): KAGVTQTPRYLIKTRGQQVTLSCSPISGHRSVSWYQQTPGQGLQFLFEYFSETQRNKGNFPGRFSGRQFSNSRSEMNVSTLELGDSALYLCASSSTINRGTEAFFGQGTRLTVV.

This chain uses TRBV5-1 with TRBJ2-6, with 8 bases aligning to TRBD1. The V gene's germline CDR1 is SGHRS and CDR2 YFSETQ. The CDR3 contains 17 residues. Trimming at V came to 2 bases and at J to 3 bases, leaving 7 bases not matched to a gene. CDR3 sequence reads: CASSFRQGAGGANVLTF. As DNA, the CDR3 is TGCGCCAGCAGCTTTCGCCAGGGGGCGGGTGGGGCCAACGTCCTGACTTTC.

The chain couples TRBV9 to TRBJ2-5, with D perhaps TRBD1 (5 bases). The CDR3 is made up of 14 amino acids. Germline lookup yields CDR1 SGDLS and CDR2 YYNGEE. V was pared by 5 bases and J by 5 bases, with 16 bases between. CDR3 DNA sequence: TGTGCCAGCAGTACGCAGGCAGGGCAGGAGACCCAGTACTTC. Its translation is CASSTQAGQETQYF.

This clone was detected once. This chain uses TRBV21-1 with TRBJ1-6; TRBD1 is the table's D call, not checked against the DNA. TRBV21-1 is a recognized pseudogene. The CDR3 is 18 residues long. The CDR3 spells CASSKAQTGHGYNSPLHF. CDR3 nucleotide sequence: TGTGCCAGCAGCAAAGCGCAGACAGGGCATGGCTATAATTCACCCCTCCACTTT.

This chain links TRBV18 with TRBJ1-2, with a possible D match to TRBD1 (6 bases). Trimming removed 3 bases from V and 7 bases from J, with 12 bases in between. Per the germline V gene, CDR1 is KGHSH and CDR2 is LQKENI. The CDR3 extends over 13 amino acids. CDR3 sequence: CASSPGGASGYTF. Written as DNA, the CDR3 is TGTGCCAGCTCACCTGGGGGGGCGAGTGGCTACACCTTC.

The chain links TRBV7-9 to TRBJ1-5; 9 nucleotides line up with TRBD1. This CDR3 comprises 15 residues. Germline assignment: CDR1 SEHNR and CDR2 FQNEAQ (reference sequence). V shed 5 bases, J shed 4 bases, and the junction held 6 bases outside the gene matches. CDR3 DNA sequence: TGTGCCAGCAGCGCCGGGACAGGGAGTAATCAGCCCCAGCATTTT. Amino acids: CASSAGTGSNQPQHF.

V and J are TRBV27 and TRBJ2-7, with D perhaps matching TRBD1 (5 bases). The CDR3 covers 14 residues. Germline V gives CDR1 MNHEY, CDR2 SMNVEV (reference sequence). The ends were cut back, 6 bases at V and 2 bases at J, with 14 bases in the middle. CDR3 in DNA: TGTGCCAGCAGCCTGACCAGGGTTACCTACGAGCAGTACTTC. Amino acids: CASSLTRVTYEQYF.

The chain employs TRBV12-5 and TRBJ2-7; a weak D match, TRBD1 (5 bases). CDR1 LGHNT and CDR2 FRNRAP come from the germline V gene. The CDR3 sequence is 16 residues long. V shed 1 base and J shed 4 bases, with 17 bases lying between them. CDR3 coding DNA: TGTGCTAGTGGTTTGGACCCCAGGGTCTCGTCTTACGAGCAGTACTTC. It yields the protein CASGLDPRVSSYEQYF.

The genes are TRBV6-6 and TRBJ1-1; TRBD1 might be the D (5 bases). Trimming cost V 2 bases and J 1 base, with 5 bases left between them. CDR3 length equals 13 residues. In germline, CDR1 is MNHNY, CDR2 SVGAGI (reference sequence). DNA of the CDR3: TGTGCCAGCAGTTACAGGGGGAACACTGAAGCTTTCTTT. Encoded protein: CASSYRGNTEAFF.

The chain recombines TRBV6-1 with TRBJ2-1; no definite D call. V shed 5 bases and J shed 1 base, with 12 bases lying between them. The CDR3 has 15 residues. Germline V gene data show CDR1 as MNHNS and CDR2 as SASEGT. Here the CDR3 DNA reads TGTGCCAGCAGTATTTACAGCAATTCCTACAATGAGCAGTTCTTC. The encoded protein is CASSIYSNSYNEQFF.

This clone came up once. In DNA, the CDR3 is TGCGCCAGCAGCCAAGATACAGGGATGGTCTATGGCTACACCTTC. As protein: CASSQDTGMVYGYTF. The V call is TRBV4-1, the J call TRBJ1-2; maybe TRBD1 (6 bases). The V end was cut by 0 bases, the J end by 4 bases, with 12 bases between. The CDR3 consists of 15 residues. Germline V gene data show CDR1 as MGHRA and CDR2 as YSYEKL.

The chain uses TRBV9 and TRBJ2-7, with a tentative D call TRBD2 (6 bases). Trimming took 1 base from V and 3 from J, leaving 11 bases between them. Germline CDR1 is SGDLS and CDR2 is YYNGEE. This CDR3 comprises 14 residues. The CDR3: CASSVWEAGYEQYF. The CDR3 DNA sequence: TGTGCCAGCAGCGTATGGGAAGCGGGCTACGAGCAGTACTTC.

This clone was observed a single time. The chain has TRBV27 and TRBJ2-7, with 8 bases aligning to TRBD2. V shed 2 bases and J 5 bases; nucleotides not matched to a gene: 8. CDR1 is MNHEY, CDR2 SMNVEV, per germline (reference sequence). The CDR3 runs to 15 residues. CDR3 DNA: TGTGCCAGCAGTTTAGCCGGGGGGGCATTAGACGAGCAGTACTTC. Its translation: CASSLAGGALDEQYF.

The CDR3 coding sequence is TGTGCCAGCAGCTTTCTTCTCACCGGGGAGCTGTTTTTT. Its protein product is CASSFLLTGELFF. V and J are TRBV7-2 and TRBJ2-2; unclear D gene. The germline V gene encodes CDR1 SGHTA and CDR2 FQGNSA. The CDR3 is made up of 13 amino acids. Trimming cost V 3 bases and J 4 bases, with 6 bases left between them.

The rearrangement uses TRBV19 and TRBJ1-1; tentative D call: TRBD1 (5 bases). Germline CDR1 is LNHDA and CDR2 is SQIVND (reference sequence). The CDR3 is 13 residues long. V lost 3 bases and J 1 base, leaving 6 bases between the germline ends. CDR3 amino acids: CASSIGGNTEAFF. CDR3 coding DNA: TGTGCCAGTAGTATCGGGGGGAACACTGAAGCTTTCTTT.

The rearrangement joins TRBV7-2 to TRBJ2-7, with D uncertain. The V end was cut by 0 bases, the J end by 2 bases, with 8 bases between. The CDR3 has 14 residues. The V gene's germline CDR1 is SGHTA and CDR2 FQGNSA. The CDR3 nucleotides read TGTGCCAGCAGCTTAGCTGGCAGGCCCTACGAGCAGTACTTC. Residues: CASSLAGRPYEQYF.

The chain combines TRBV7-2 with TRBJ1-2, with TRBD1 identical over 9 bases. V lost 3 bases and J lost 7; bases outside the gene matches: 15. The CDR3 is 17 amino acids. Germline loops: CDR1 SGHTA, CDR2 FQGNSA. CDR3 coding DNA: TGTGCCAGCAGCTTTGAATCTATTTTACAGGGGGCCGGTGGCTACACCTTC. Protein sequence: CASSFESILQGAGGYTF.

V and J are TRBV7-2 and TRBJ2-1; D call uncertain. The V end lost 1 base, the J end lost 0 bases, and 7 bases lay between the germline ends. CDR3 length: 15 residues. The germline gives CDR1 SGHTA, CDR2 FQGNSA. The CDR3 region is CASSLGSGSYNEQFF. CDR3 sequence (DNA): TGTGCCAGCAGCTTAGGCTCGGGCTCCTACAATGAGCAGTTCTTC.

The V gene is TRBV30, the J gene TRBJ2-2, with D possibly being TRBD2 (7 bases). From germline, CDR1 is GTSNPN and CDR2 SVGIG (reference sequence). The CDR3 is made up of 15 amino acids. V lost 4 bases to trimming and J lost 2 bases, with 14 bases between them. The DNA of the CDR3 is TGTGCCTGGAAAAGAGGCGGGGGCAACACCGGGGAGCTGTTTTTT. Its translation: CAWKRGGGNTGELFF.

The chain has TRBV5-4 and TRBJ1-1; D may be TRBD1 (5 bases). Germline loops: CDR1 SGHNT, CDR2 YYREEE (reference sequence). The CDR3 is made up of 15 amino acids. V was cut by 0 bases and J by 3 bases, with 12 bases left in between. CDR3 DNA sequence: TGTGCCAGCAGCTTGGTGAGCTTAGGGGACACTGAAGCTTTCTTT. Protein product: CASSLVSLGDTEAFF.

V usage is TRBV6-5 and J usage is TRBJ1-6, with 8 positions matching TRBD1. Losses at the gene ends were 6 bases for V and 8 bases for J; bases not matched to a gene: 9. CDR3 length: 15 residues. Germline values: CDR1 MNHEY, CDR2 SVGAGI. The CDR3: CASSPVQGAYSPLHF. CDR3 bases: TGTGCCAGCAGCCCGGTCCAGGGGGCTTATTCACCCCTCCACTTT.